These T cell receptor beta chains were read from a single sample in a study of blood T cell repertoires in COVID-19. Using immunoSEQ multiplex PCR, the repertoire was profiled, and TCRdb retains in-frame clones only, with some absent. The data contain roughly 29,000 clones, 90% to 95% of them singletons. Sequenced sample: peripheral blood. The origin of the receptors is a woman in her 70s with COVID-19, enrolled during active disease. Each CDR3 is given with its conserved first and last residue. D genes are given only for firm matches. Size values are once, few and many counts, or a class for expanded clones, and some rows have none.

CDR3nt: TGTGCCAGTAGCGTGAACACTGAAGCTTTCTTT
CDR3aa: CASSVNTEAFF
abundance: NA
len: 11
j_gene: TRBJ1-1
d_gene: NA
v_gene: TRBV19

CDR3nt: TGCACCAGCAGCCGGCAGGGACGGGACTCCAGATTAAGGACCGGGGAGCTGTTTTTT
CDR3aa: CTSSRQGRDSRLRTGELFF
abundance: NA
len: 19
j_gene: TRBJ2-2
d_gene: NA
v_gene: TRBV1

CDR3nt: TGTGCCACGCGACTAGCGGACGAGCAGTACTTC
CDR3aa: CATRLADEQYF
abundance: NA
len: 11
j_gene: TRBJ2-7
d_gene: TRBD2
v_gene: TRBV10-3

CDR3nt: TGTGCCAGCAGCCCAGACAGCCGTTATGGCTACACCTTC
CDR3aa: CASSPDSRYGYTF
abundance: NA
len: 13
j_gene: TRBJ1-2
d_gene: NA
v_gene: TRBV6-5

CDR3nt: TGCGCCAGCAGACAGGGGACAGGGGCAGGAATCACTGAAGCTTTCTTT
CDR3aa: CASRQGTGAGITEAFF
abundance: once
len: 16
j_gene: TRBJ1-1
d_gene: TRBD1
v_gene: TRBV5-1

CDR3nt: TGTGCCAGCAGGACAGACAGGGGACTGAATAATTCACCCCTCCACTTT
CDR3aa: CASRTDRGLNNSPLHF
abundance: NA
len: 16
j_gene: TRBJ1-6
d_gene: TRBD1
v_gene: TRBV27

CDR3nt: TGTGCCACCAGCACTTACAGAGATCAGGGGGTAGTTGGAAACACCATATATTTT
CDR3aa: CATSTYRDQGVVGNTIYF
abundance: NA
len: 18
j_gene: TRBJ1-3
d_gene: TRBD1
v_gene: TRBV15

CDR3nt: TGTGCCAGCAGTTTTTTCGGGAGCAGTGAGCAGTTCTTC
CDR3aa: CASSFFGSSEQFF
abundance: NA
len: 13
j_gene: TRBJ2-1
d_gene: NA
v_gene: TRBV12-3/TRBV12-4

CDR3nt: TGCGCCAGCAGCCAGGGGGCAGGGTGGAATGAGCAGTTCTTC
CDR3aa: CASSQGAGWNEQFF
abundance: NA
len: 14
j_gene: TRBJ2-1
d_gene: NA
v_gene: TRBV4-3

CDR3nt: TGCAGTGCCGAAGTTAGAGATACGCAGTATTTT
CDR3aa: CSAEVRDTQYF
abundance: NA
len: 11
j_gene: TRBJ2-3
d_gene: NA
v_gene: TRBV20-1

CDR3nt: TGTGCCAGCAGCTTGGACAGGGCGAACACCGGGGAGCTGTTTTTT
CDR3aa: CASSLDRANTGELFF
abundance: NA
len: 15
j_gene: TRBJ2-2
d_gene: TRBD1
v_gene: TRBV2

CDR3nt: TGCAGCGTTGACAGAACACAAGAGACCCAGTACTTC
CDR3aa: CSVDRTQETQYF
abundance: NA
len: 12
j_gene: TRBJ2-5
d_gene: NA
v_gene: TRBV29-1

CDR3nt: TGTGCCAGCAGTCCGGGACAGGAGAACACTGAAGCTTTCTTT
CDR3aa: CASSPGQENTEAFF
abundance: NA
len: 14
j_gene: TRBJ1-1
d_gene: TRBD1
v_gene: TRBV7-2

CDR3nt: TGTGCCAGCAGCTTGATAACAGGGTCGTATAATTCACCCCTCCACTTT
CDR3aa: CASSLITGSYNSPLHF
abundance: NA
len: 16
j_gene: TRBJ1-6
d_gene: NA
v_gene: TRBV5-5

CDR3nt: TGTGCCAGCAGCTTGCAGGCCGGAGGAACTGAAGCTTTCTTT
CDR3aa: CASSLQAGGTEAFF
abundance: NA
len: 14
j_gene: TRBJ1-1
d_gene: NA
v_gene: TRBV7-8

CDR3nt: TGTGCCAGCAGTGAAGCGGTGGACAGGGGAGTCGGTAACTATGGCTACACCTTC
CDR3aa: CASSEAVDRGVGNYGYTF
abundance: NA
len: 18
j_gene: TRBJ1-2
d_gene: TRBD1
v_gene: TRBV6-1

CDR3nt: TGTGCCAGCAACCCGGGACAGGGTGGGACCCAGTACTTC
CDR3aa: CASNPGQGGTQYF
abundance: NA
len: 13
j_gene: TRBJ2-5
d_gene: TRBD1
v_gene: TRBV28

CDR3nt: TGTGCCAGCAGTGAATCGACAGGGGTGGTTTACGAGCAGTACTTC
CDR3aa: CASSESTGVVYEQYF
abundance: NA
len: 15
j_gene: TRBJ2-7
d_gene: TRBD1
v_gene: TRBV6-1

CDR3nt: TGTGCCAGCAATATAGCGGGAGTTGGTAAAACCGGGGAGCTGTTTTTT
CDR3aa: CASNIAGVGKTGELFF
abundance: NA
len: 16
j_gene: TRBJ2-2
d_gene: TRBD2
v_gene: TRBV7-9

CDR3nt: TGTGCCAGCAGTGGCCTTAGTGCGCGAGGGGGCACGTATGGCTACACCTTC
CDR3aa: CASSGLSARGGTYGYTF
abundance: NA
len: 17
j_gene: TRBJ1-2
d_gene: TRBD1
v_gene: TRBV28

CDR3nt: TGTGCCAGCAGCTCCGCGGACAGAATGAACACTGAAGCTTTCTTT
CDR3aa: CASSSADRMNTEAFF
abundance: NA
len: 15
j_gene: TRBJ1-1
d_gene: NA
v_gene: TRBV7-8

CDR3nt: TGCGCCAGCAGCTTGTTATCAGATTACGAGCAGTACTTC
CDR3aa: CASSLLSDYEQYF
abundance: NA
len: 13
j_gene: TRBJ2-7
d_gene: NA
v_gene: TRBV5-1